One sample yielded the 23 T cell receptor beta chains listed below, sequenced in a study of blood T cell repertoires in COVID-19 (dated by TCRdb to 2018 to 2020). The library was generated by the immunoSEQ multiplex PCR assay. TCRdb took over this immuneACCESS table, retaining in-frame rearrangements with V and J assigned. Such tables are incomplete; in checked studies, under half of the missing clones stem from an unresolved V gene, and the remainder is unexplained. For this sample there are over 200,000 clones; around 88% appear just once. The ten largest clones capture 4.5% to 7% of the sample. The source material was peripheral blood. Receptor source: a man aged 80 or over with acute or convalescent COVID-19.

The genes are TRBV6-5 and TRBJ2-1; 10 bases fit TRBD2. Per the germline V gene, CDR1 is MNHEY and CDR2 is SVGAGI. The J segment lost 4 bases and the V segment lost 4 bases, leaving 4 bases of the junction unmatched. CDR3 size: 15 residues. The CDR3 region is CASSSERGGYNEQFF. In DNA form, the CDR3 reads TGTGCCAGCAGTTCCGAGCGGGGGGGTTACAATGAGCAGTTCTTC.

The chain recombines TRBV24-1 with TRBJ2-1, with a tentative D call TRBD2 (6 bases). Per germline, CDR1 KGHDR and CDR2 SFDVKD. CDR3 length: 16 residues. V shed 6 bases and J shed 2 bases, with 16 bases lying between them. CDR3 DNA: TGTGCCACCAGTAGTAGGACTACAACCACCTACAATGAGCAGTTCTTC. This sequence encodes CATSSRTTTTYNEQFF.

CDR3 amino acids: CATSPLAAGELFF. The CDR3 DNA is TGCGCCACTTCGCCCCTGGCGGCCGGGGAGCTGTTTTTT. The chain joins TRBV10-1 to TRBJ2-2; D unclear. CDR1 and CDR2 from the germline V gene are WNHNN and SYGVQD (reference sequence). V dropped 10 bases and J dropped 6 bases, with 15 bases sitting between them. The CDR3 has 13 amino acids.

This clone was found a few times. The V call is TRBV2, the J call TRBJ1-1; possibly TRBD1 for D (5 bases). V lost 6 bases and J lost 1, with 9 bases in between. This CDR3 is 13 amino acids long. Per the germline V gene, CDR1 is SNHLY and CDR2 is FYNNEI. This CDR3 is CASRQEWNTEAFF. CDR3 bases: TGTGCCAGCAGACAGGAATGGAACACTGAAGCTTTCTTT.

This chain joins TRBV5-1 and TRBJ1-1; no firm D call. The CDR3 sequence is 14 residues long. Trimming cost V 4 bases and J 4 bases, with 14 bases left between them. CDR1 is SGHRS, CDR2 YFSETQ, per germline. The CDR3 loop reads CASSPAEGFTEAFF. In DNA form, the CDR3 reads TGCGCCAGCAGCCCGGCGGAGGGATTCACTGAAGCTTTCTTT.

The V gene is TRBV5-1, the J gene TRBJ1-1; 8 bases line up with TRBD1. The CDR3 is made up of 14 amino acids. The V gene's germline CDR1 is SGHRS and CDR2 YFSETQ. Trimming at V came to 4 bases and at J to 5 bases, leaving 7 bases not matched to a gene. In DNA form, the CDR3 reads TGCGCCAGCAGCCCGACAGGGGTAGGGACTGAAGCTTTCTTT. This codes for CASSPTGVGTEAFF.

CDR3 coding DNA: TGTGCCAGCAGCTCCTCAGGGGGCAGTATCACCGGGGAGCTGTTTTTT. Translated: CASSSSGGSITGELFF. This rearrangement joins TRBV2 to TRBJ2-2, with 8 bases identical to TRBD1. CDR3 length: 16 residues. V lost 6 bases to trimming and J lost 4 bases; unmatched junction nucleotides: 10. Germline-derived CDR1 and CDR2 are SNHLY and FYNNEI.

This rearrangement joins TRBV5-5 to TRBJ1-4, with a possible D match to TRBD1 (6 bases). Trimming pared 6 bases from V and 8 bases from J, leaving 23 bases between. In germline, CDR1 is SGHKS, CDR2 YYEKEE (reference sequence). The CDR3 runs 16 residues. CDR3 DNA sequence: TGTGCCAGCACTCAGACTCTACAGGGCCAGGGGGAAAAACTGTTTTTT. It yields the protein CASTQTLQGQGEKLFF.

The chain carries TRBV18 and TRBJ1-1, with a tentative D call TRBD1 (5 bases). This CDR3 comprises 13 residues. Germline V gene data show CDR1 as KGHSH and CDR2 as LQKENI. V was cut by 3 bases and J by 4 bases, with 9 bases left in between. The CDR3 DNA sequence: TGTGCCAGCTCACCCGTGACAGTCACTGAAGCTTTCTTT. Its translation is CASSPVTVTEAFF.

The sample holds one count of this clone. The chain has TRBV6-1 and TRBJ2-7; the match to TRBD2 covers 9 bases. CDR3 length: 16 residues. Germline V gene sequence: CDR1 MNHNS, CDR2 SASEGT. Trimming cost V 0 bases and J 0 bases; bases outside gene matches: 3. Here the CDR3 reads CASSEAASGTSYEQYF. The CDR3 region has the DNA TGTGCCAGCAGTGAAGCGGCTAGCGGGACCTCCTACGAGCAGTACTTC.

In this sample, this clone turned up many times. The chain employs TRBV19 and TRBJ2-3, with D maybe TRBD2 (6 bases). This CDR3 spans 16 amino acids. CDR1 and CDR2 from the germline V gene are LNHDA and SQIVND (reference sequence). Trimming removed 9 bases at V and 6 bases at J, with 25 bases between. The DNA for the CDR3 is TGTGCCAGCAGAAATAAGGGCGGGGAAAGTGGGGATACGCAGTATTTT. It yields the protein CASRNKGGESGDTQYF. Full variable domain (rest looked up from reference TRBV19 and TRBJ2-3): DGGITQSPKYLFRKEGQNVTLSCEQNLNHDAMYWYRQDPGQGLRLIYYSQIVNDFQKGDIAEGYSVSREKKESFPLTVTSAQKNPTAFYLCASRNKGGESGDTQYFGPGTRLTVL.

The V and J genes are TRBV2 and TRBJ1-5; D perhaps matches TRBD1 (6 bases). Germline values: CDR1 SNHLY, CDR2 FYNNEI. V was trimmed by 5 bases and J by 11 bases, leaving 19 bases between them. The length of the CDR3 is 14 residues. CDR3 sequence (DNA): TGTGCCAGCAGTCAAGACCAGGGGAAAGGGGCCCAGCATTTT. This sequence encodes CASSQDQGKGAQHF.

This chain joins TRBV5-5 and TRBJ2-5; 9 positions agree with TRBD1. Germline CDR1 reads SGHKS; CDR2 reads YYEKEE (reference sequence). V was clipped by 1 base and J by 5 bases; unmatched bases: 6. The CDR3 runs to 15 residues. DNA for the CDR3: TGTGCCAGCAGCTTGCCGGGACAGGGTGCCGAGACCCAGTACTTC. This codes for CASSLPGQGAETQYF.

The DNA of the CDR3 is TGCAGCGTTGTCACTAGCGTGGGTGCAGAGACCCAGTACTTC. It codes for CSVVTSVGAETQYF. The chain combines TRBV29-1 with TRBJ2-5; 7 bases agree with TRBD2. The CDR3 has 14 residues. Per the germline V gene, CDR1 is SQVTM and CDR2 is ANQGSEA. The trim removed 4 bases at V and 4 bases at J, leaving 9 bases unmatched.

CDR3 DNA sequence: TGTGCCAGCAGTGGCCTAGCCTACAATGAGCAGTTCTTC. It is translated as CASSGLAYNEQFF. This chain connects TRBV2 to TRBJ2-1; the D is unclear. CDR3 size: 13 residues. V lost 4 bases, J lost 2 bases, and 6 bases lay in between. CDR1 SNHLY and CDR2 FYNNEI come from the germline V gene.

This sequence joins TRBV7-2 and TRBJ2-3; D ambiguous. The V gene's germline CDR1 is SGHTA and CDR2 FQGNSA. This CDR3 spans 16 amino acids. V gave up 1 base and J gave up 1 base, with 12 bases separating them. CDR3 sequence reads: CASSLGSRVGTDTQYF. The CDR3 nucleotides are TGTGCCAGCAGCTTAGGTAGCCGGGTTGGCACAGATACGCAGTATTTT. The full variable domain, its missing parts supplied by reference TRBV7-2 and TRBJ2-3, is GAGVSQSPSNKVTEKGKDVELRCDPISGHTALYWYRQSLGQGLEFLIYFQGNSAPDKSGLPSDRFSAERTGGSVSTLTIQRTQQEDSAVYLCASSLGSRVGTDTQYFGPGTRLTVL.

The chain combines TRBV7-9 with TRBJ2-7, with 8 positions matching TRBD2. J was trimmed by 4 bases and V by 2 bases; bases with no gene match: 7. The CDR3 is made up of 15 amino acids. CDR1 is SEHNR and CDR2 is FQNEAQ in the germline V gene (reference sequence). Written as DNA, the CDR3 is TGTGCCAGCAGCTTAAGGAGAATAGCGGGGTACGAGCAGTACTTC. Translation: CASSLRRIAGYEQYF. Looking up the rest from reference TRBV7-9 and TRBJ2-7 gives the full variable domain: DTGVSQNPRHKITKRGQNVTFRCDPISEHNRLYWYRQTLGQGPEFLTYFQNEAQLEKSRLLSDRFSAERPKGSFSTLEIQRTEQGDSAMYLCASSLRRIAGYEQYFGPGTRLTVT.

V gene TRBV28 combines with J gene TRBJ2-1, with 11 bases identical to TRBD1. This CDR3 has 14 residues. The germline CDR1 and CDR2 sequences are MDHEN and SYDVKM. Trimming at V came to 4 bases and at J to 8 bases, leaving 4 bases not matched to a gene. In DNA form, the CDR3 reads TGTGCCAGCAGTTCAGGACAGGGGGCGTATGAGCAGTTCTTC. Its translation: CASSSGQGAYEQFF.

The CDR3 coding sequence is TGTGCCACCAGTGAAGGATTCGACAGGCGGTACACCTTC. Translation: CATSEGFDRRYTF. V is TRBV24-1 and J is TRBJ1-2; possibly TRBD1 for D (6 bases). V lost 4 bases to trimming and J lost 11 bases, with 16 bases between them. Germline loops: CDR1 KGHDR, CDR2 SFDVKD. The CDR3 length is 13 residues.

V usage is TRBV7-2 and J usage is TRBJ2-1; 7 bases agree with TRBD2. Trimming took 6 bases from V and 1 from J; bases not matched to a gene: 6. The germline V gene has CDR1 SGHTA and CDR2 FQGNSA. The CDR3 sequence is 15 residues long. The CDR3 reads CASRSSGGSYNEQFF. As DNA, the CDR3 is TGTGCCAGCAGGTCTAGCGGAGGATCCTACAATGAGCAGTTCTTC.

The rearrangement links TRBV6-5 to TRBJ1-4; TRBD1 agrees at 9 bases. Germline V CDR1 and CDR2: MNHEY, SVGAGI. This CDR3 spans 14 amino acids. V was clipped by 6 bases and J by 7 bases; unmatched bases: 6. CDR3 protein: CASRTQQGAEKLFF. Written as DNA, the CDR3 is TGTGCCAGCAGGACCCAACAGGGGGCTGAAAAACTGTTTTTT.

This clone was seen a handful of times. The V and J genes are TRBV28 and TRBJ2-7, with TRBD1 identical over 9 bases. Germline V gives CDR1 MDHEN, CDR2 SYDVKM. Trimming at V came to 3 bases and at J to 2 bases, leaving 8 bases not matched to a gene. The CDR3 length is 16 residues. In nucleotides, the CDR3 is TGTGCCAGCAGTTTGTTACCGGGACAGGGTCCCTACGAGCAGTACTTC. This gives the protein CASSLLPGQGPYEQYF.

This chain uses TRBV5-1 with TRBJ2-3; D is unresolved. Germline CDR1 is SGHRS and CDR2 is YFSETQ. This CDR3 has 15 amino acids. Trimming cost V 0 bases and J 0 bases, with 8 bases left between them. CDR3 in DNA: TGCGCCAGCAGCTTGGGAGACACGAGCACAGATACGCAGTATTTT. Its translation is CASSLGDTSTDTQYF.